The 27 T cell receptor beta chains reported below all come from one sample, sequenced in a study of long-term antiretroviral therapy in people with HIV. The assay used was immunoSEQ (version v3.0), run at survey level. Assay used: immunoSEQ multiplex PCR; TCRdb lists only in-frame clones, some missing. The table lists roughly 9,000 clones, about 80% of them singletons, with over 11% in the top ten. This specimen was unsorted PBMCs, taken 0.4 years before starting antiretroviral therapy. These receptors were obtained from a young man with HIV.

This chain links TRBV2 with TRBJ2-5; D gene uncertain. Germline CDR1 and CDR2: SNHLY and FYNNEI. The V end lost 2 bases, the J end lost 5 bases, and 15 bases lay between the germline ends. The CDR3 extends over 15 amino acids. Here the CDR3 reads CASSEPVPRAETQYF. The CDR3 region has the DNA TGTGCCAGCAGTGAACCCGTCCCTCGCGCCGAGACCCAGTACTTC.

V is TRBV25-1 and J is TRBJ2-3; a weak D match, TRBD2 (6 bases). Trimming took 3 bases from V and 1 from J, leaving 14 bases between them. CDR1 and CDR2 (germline): MGHDK, SYGVNS. CDR3 length equals 16 residues. CDR3 region: CASSDSDPGGTDTQYF. The CDR3 coding sequence is TGTGCCAGCAGTGATTCGGACCCGGGGGGCACAGATACGCAGTATTTT.

V gene TRBV5-5 combines with J gene TRBJ1-5, with no clear D. Trimming left V 1 base short and J 4 bases short, with 3 bases between. This CDR3 comprises 12 residues. Germline CDR1 is SGHKS and CDR2 is YYEKEE (reference sequence). The DNA of the CDR3 is TGTGCCAGCAGCTTGTTTAATCAGCCCCAGCATTTT. Its translation is CASSLFNQPQHF. Full variable domain (remainder filled in from reference TRBV5-5 and TRBJ1-5): DAGVTQSPTHLIKTRGQQVTLRCSPISGHKSVSWYQQVLGQGPQFIFQYYEKEERGRGNFPDRFSARQFPNYSSELNVNALLLGDSALYLCASSLFNQPQHFGDGTRLSIL.

V is TRBV14 and J is TRBJ2-7, with TRBD1 identical over 11 bases. The junction had 11 bases not matched to a gene; V was cut back by 7 bases and J by 6 bases. Looked up from germline, CDR1 is SGHDN and CDR2 is FVKESK. This CDR3 spans 15 amino acids. CDR3 nucleotides: TGTGCCAGCAACCCGGGGGGGACAGGGGGAGTCGAGCAGTACTTC. Translated: CASNPGGTGGVEQYF.

The chain is built from TRBV6-5 and TRBJ1-5, with D unclear. The V gene lost 6 bases and the J gene lost 0 bases, with 9 bases spanning the gap. The CDR3 contains 14 residues. Germline V gene lookup returns CDR1 MNHEY and CDR2 SVGAGI. DNA of the CDR3: TGTGCCAGCAGGGGTGAACATAGCAATCAGCCCCAGCATTTT. It yields the protein CASRGEHSNQPQHF.

The V and J genes are TRBV15 and TRBJ1-5, with D tentatively TRBD1 (5 bases). Per germline, CDR1 LNHNV and CDR2 YYDKDF (reference sequence). V was shortened by 0 bases and J by 6 bases, with 9 bases between the two germline ends. The CDR3 covers 14 residues. CDR3 sequence (DNA): TGTGCCACCAGCAGAGAGCGGGGCCGTCAGCCCCAGCATTTT. It encodes CATSRERGRQPQHF.

This chain links TRBV5-1 with TRBJ1-2; 9 positions match TRBD1. Germline CDR1 reads SGHRS; CDR2 reads YFSETQ. V trimming: 4 bases; J trimming: 8 bases; junction bases outside the gene matches: 12. The CDR3 length is 15 residues. CDR3 protein: CASSALQGASHGYTF. DNA of the CDR3: TGCGCCAGCAGCGCCCTACAGGGGGCGAGCCACGGCTACACCTTC.

The V and J genes are TRBV6-5 and TRBJ2-7, with 11 bases fitting TRBD2. The CDR3 spans 16 residues. J was trimmed by 9 bases and V by 0 bases; bases with no gene match: 10. Looked up from germline, CDR1 is MNHEY and CDR2 is SVGAGI. CDR3 loop: CASSYSVAGGAGWQYF. Written as DNA, the CDR3 is TGTGCCAGCAGTTACTCGGTAGCGGGGGGGGCGGGATGGCAGTACTTC.

V is TRBV18 and J is TRBJ1-2; tentative D call: TRBD1 (5 bases). Looked up from germline, CDR1 is KGHSH and CDR2 is LQKENI. The V and J ends lost 0 bases and 1 base respectively, with 9 bases between them. The CDR3 runs to 15 residues. CDR3 in amino acids: CASSPPAGRNYGYTF. DNA of the CDR3: TGTGCCAGCTCACCACCGGCAGGGCGTAACTATGGCTACACCTTC.

The chain links TRBV18 to TRBJ2-7; 10 nucleotides align to TRBD2. This CDR3 is built from 16 residues. J gave up 5 bases and V 3 bases, and 10 bases lay outside the gene matches. Germline lookup yields CDR1 KGHSH and CDR2 LQKENI. The CDR3 DNA reads as TGTGCCAGCTCACCCTATGGGGTAGCGGGAGGCCACGAGCAGTACTTC. Translated: CASSPYGVAGGHEQYF.

This chain connects TRBV28 to TRBJ2-7; TRBD1 aligns across 8 bases. V lost 1 base to trimming and J lost 4 bases; unmatched junction nucleotides: 9. Germline CDR1 is MDHEN and CDR2 is SYDVKM. This CDR3 contains 16 residues. For the CDR3, the DNA is TGTGCCAGCAGTTTATCGGCAGGGGGCAGGTTGTACGAGCAGTACTTC. This translates into CASSLSAGGRLYEQYF.

The sample holds a few counts of this clone. V and J are TRBV5-4 and TRBJ2-7; D gene unclear. Germline CDR1 SGHNT, CDR2 YYREEE (reference sequence). The CDR3 runs 13 residues. V lost 4 bases to trimming and J lost 4 bases, with 12 bases between them. This CDR3 is CASSPEVSYEQYF. The DNA for the CDR3 is TGTGCCAGCAGCCCCGAGGTTTCTTACGAGCAGTACTTC.

This clone is labeled large. The chain links TRBV9 to TRBJ1-2; TRBD1 is a possible D gene (5 bases). The CDR3 totals 15 residues. Germline loops: CDR1 SGDLS, CDR2 YYNGEE. Trimming removed 0 bases from V and 3 bases from J, with 12 bases in between. The CDR3 DNA reads as TGTGCCAGCAGCGTAGGTGGCAGGGCGGACTATGGCTACACCTTC. This translates into CASSVGGRADYGYTF.

The genes are TRBV5-1 and TRBJ1-1; possible D gene TRBD1, 6 bases. Germline V lookup: CDR1 SGHRS, CDR2 YFSETQ. This CDR3 region has 18 residues. V lost 4 bases and J 6 bases, leaving 28 bases between the germline ends. DNA for the CDR3: TGCGCCAGCAGCGCCTGGGGGGGACAACTTCAAGAGGGCGCTGAAGCTTTCTTT. This translates into CASSAWGGQLQEGAEAFF. Using reference TRBV5-1 and TRBJ1-1 for the parts outside the CDR3, the full variable domain is KAGVTQTPRYLIKTRGQQVTLSCSPISGHRSVSWYQQTPGQGLQFLFEYFSETQRNKGNFPGRFSGRQFSNSRSEMNVSTLELGDSALYLCASSAWGGQLQEGAEAFFGQGTRLTVV.

This chain links TRBV29-1 with TRBJ1-2; 10 bases align to TRBD1. The CDR3 spans 13 residues. Per germline, CDR1 SQVTM and CDR2 ANQGSEA. With V trimmed by 1 base and J by 7 bases, 3 bases remained unmatched. CDR3 protein: CSVEGGTGAGYTF. DNA for the CDR3: TGCAGCGTTGAAGGGGGGACAGGGGCTGGCTACACCTTC.

V gene TRBV9 combines with J gene TRBJ2-7; TRBD1 or TRBD2 may be the D gene (6 bases each). From germline, CDR1 is SGDLS and CDR2 YYNGEE. Deletions cut 3 bases from V and 7 bases from J, with 20 bases between. There are 15 residues in the CDR3. CDR3: CASSGGTTPGEEQYF. The CDR3 nucleotides read TGTGCCAGCAGCGGCGGGACAACGCCGGGGGAGGAGCAGTACTTC.

In this sample, this clone turned up once. The chain carries TRBV9 and TRBJ1-4, with 7 bases fitting TRBD1. The CDR3 has 13 amino acids. The V gene's germline CDR1 is SGDLS and CDR2 YYNGEE. V was pared by 3 bases and J by 7 bases, with 3 bases of the junction left unmatched. This CDR3 reads CASSDNRGEKLFF. CDR3 nucleotides: TGTGCCAGCAGCGATAACAGGGGTGAAAAACTGTTTTTT.

The gene calls are TRBV9 and TRBJ2-7; D tentatively reads TRBD1 or TRBD2 (6 bases each). CDR3 length: 15 amino acids. The germline V and J ends were trimmed by 0 bases and 4 bases, with 14 bases remaining between them. The germline V gene has CDR1 SGDLS and CDR2 YYNGEE. CDR3 DNA sequence: TGTGCCAGCAGCGTAGGGGGAAAGGGGGGATACGAGCAGTACTTC. Its translation: CASSVGGKGGYEQYF.

The rearrangement uses TRBV10-3 and TRBJ1-2; 11 positions agree with TRBD1. The V segment lost 6 bases and the J segment 11 bases; nucleotides outside the gene matches: 8. Germline CDR1 is ENHRY and CDR2 is SYGVKD. This CDR3 spans 13 amino acids. This chain's CDR3 is CAISRGTGGGYTF. The CDR3 DNA sequence: TGTGCCATCAGCCGCGGGACAGGGGGAGGTTACACCTTC.

The V gene is TRBV4-2, the J gene TRBJ2-5; 12 nucleotides line up with TRBD1. CDR1 LGHNA and CDR2 YNFKEQ come from the germline V gene. Trimming at V came to 8 bases and at J to 4 bases, leaving 5 bases not matched to a gene. The CDR3 has 14 amino acids. The CDR3 DNA reads TGTGCCAGCGGGGACAGGGGGCTTGGAGAGACCCAGTACTTC. It encodes CASGDRGLGETQYF.

The chain uses TRBV10-2 and TRBJ2-7; TRBD1 is a possible D gene (5 bases). This CDR3 region has 13 residues. Germline V CDR1 and CDR2: WSHSY, SAAADI. V was pared by 0 bases and J by 7 bases, with 10 bases between. CDR3 nucleotide sequence: TGCGCCAGCAGTGAGTCGATGGGGCCGGAGCAGTACTTC. It codes for CASSESMGPEQYF.

This chain links TRBV6-5 with TRBJ2-1; D not certain. Germline V CDR1 and CDR2: MNHEY, SVGAGI. Trimming left V 5 bases short and J 7 bases short, with 15 bases between. This CDR3 has 14 residues. The CDR3: CASSQHLARNEQFF. CDR3 nucleotide sequence: TGTGCCAGCAGTCAGCATTTAGCTAGGAATGAGCAGTTCTTC.

This clone has only one observation. The chain has TRBV19 and TRBJ1-5; the match to TRBD1 covers 8 bases. Germline assignment: CDR1 LNHDA and CDR2 SQIVND (reference sequence). The CDR3 is 14 residues long. J lost 7 bases, V lost 6 bases, and 8 bases had no gene match. The CDR3 here is CASRGTGTGQPQHF. In nucleotides, the CDR3 is TGTGCCAGTAGGGGGACAGGAACAGGGCAGCCCCAGCATTTT.

This chain links TRBV2 with TRBJ1-3; D ambiguous. This CDR3 is built from 13 residues. Germline V CDR1 and CDR2: SNHLY, FYNNEI. V was cut by 8 bases and J by 4 bases, with 12 bases left in between. The CDR3 bases are TGTGCCAGCTCCTTCGGTTACGGAAACACCATATATTTT. This encodes CASSFGYGNTIYF.

The V gene is TRBV12-1, the J gene TRBJ1-5. TRBV12-1 has pseudogene status. This CDR3 has 13 amino acids. Here the CDR3 DNA reads TGTGCCAGCAGCTCCCCTAGCAATCAGCCCCAGCATTTT. This translates into CASSSPSNQPQHF.

The chain links TRBV28 to TRBJ1-5; D uncertain. Germline V CDR1 and CDR2: MDHEN, SYDVKM. This CDR3 is 13 amino acids long. V was cut by 5 bases and J by 11 bases, with 16 bases left in between. CDR3 loop: CASSPHDEVAQHF. DNA for the CDR3: TGTGCCAGCAGTCCCCACGATGAGGTAGCCCAGCATTTT. Full variable domain (outside the CDR3, taken from reference TRBV28 and TRBJ1-5): DVKVTQSSRYLVKRTGEKVFLECVQDMDHENMFWYRQDPGLGLRLIYFSYDVKMKEKGDIPEGYSVSREKKERFSLILESASTNQTSMYLCASSPHDEVAQHFGDGTRLSIL.

The chain recombines TRBV27 with TRBJ1-1, with a tentative D call TRBD1 (6 bases). Trimming removed 6 bases from V and 0 bases from J, with 11 bases in between. This CDR3 has 14 amino acids. Per germline, CDR1 MNHEY and CDR2 SMNVEV (reference sequence). The CDR3 DNA reads TGTGCCAGCAGCGCGGGACACCTGAACACTGAAGCTTTCTTT. This gives the protein CASSAGHLNTEAFF.